The T cell receptor beta chain under discussion was sequenced for a study of regulatory T cells in long-lasting Graves disease. The study, taken as a whole, reports: Preferential use of TRBV28, TRBJ1-2 and TRBJ2-5 was seen in persistent disease. Newly diagnosed patients shared 750 to 1,000 public clonotypes; persistent patients shared 2,500 to 3,000.

There are 14 residues in the CDR3. V shed 2 bases and J shed 0 bases, with 7 bases lying between them. Germline CDR1 SGHVS, CDR2 FNYEAQ. Time point: persistent/refractory GD, antithyroid drugs over 5 years with positive TRAb. Extracted RNA from PBMCs served as the source of the TCR library. Graves' disease diagnosis used American Thyroid Association guidelines. Researchers made TCR beta libraries by using iRepertoire HTBI primers and running Arm-PCR on CDR3 regions. TCRdb processed the multiplex PCR reads anew with MiXCR; each CDR3 protein has one entry. The profile shows fewer than 550,000 distinct CDR3 sequences, roughly 21% of them singletons. In this sample, this clonotype turned up many times. Its antigen is unidentified.

The chain employs TRBV7-6 and TRBJ2-5; D might be TRBD1 (6 bases). The TCR was taken from a female donor with Graves disease. The source was peripheral blood mononuclear cells (PBMCs), collected when the disease was refractory, from a patient treated with antithyroid drugs. CDR3 in DNA: TGTGCCAGCAGCTTACGGACAGACCAAGAGACCCAGTACTTC. It yields the protein CASSLRTDQETQYF.